The present T cell receptor (beta chain) was sequenced within a study of molecular identifiers for immune sequencing clone quantification. Study findings and constraints: Clones above 20 RNA copies contained over 98% of effector molecules but under 1% of naive ones.

Naive CD8 T cells were picked out by sorting for CD8+CD4-CCR7+CD45RA+. Methods described previously, with TCR primers listed, were used for bulk TCR libraries. TCRdb itself ran the PCR reads through MiXCR, one entry per CDR3 protein. The data show some 580,000 distinct CDR3 sequences, with less than 30% seen just once and about 0.84% held by the top ten. Notes on this clonotype: Its antigen is as yet unknown.

This CDR3 is built from 15 residues. Deletions cut 2 bases from V and 5 bases from J, with 14 bases between. Germline loops: CDR1 SGDLS, CDR2 YYNGEE. J is TRBJ2-1 and V is TRBV9; D is perhaps TRBD1 or TRBD2 (6 bases each). The sample was naive CD8+ T cells from blood, with Jurkat cell RNA spiked in. Subset given: FACS-sorted CD8+CD4-CCR7+CD45RA+ naive T cells. This receptor was obtained from a human donor in good health. Some libraries in this study had Jurkat cell RNA spiked in. The CDR3 region is CASSVGGGPNNEQFF. In DNA form, the CDR3 reads TGTGCCAGCAGCGTGGGGGGCGGACCCAACAATGAGCAGTTCTTC.